Below, one T cell receptor (beta chain) is given with its context. The antigen remains undetermined. This specimen belongs to a study of OX40 agonist ivuxolimab in advanced cancers. On the study more broadly: Age averaged about 62 years (range about 23 to 80), and roughly 80% were male. Study outcomes and limitations: In general, CD8+ T cells held more expanded clones than CD4+ did, on average. At 0.1 to 3.0 mg/kg, CD4+ and CD8+ blood T cells expanded clonally by week 6. The antigen specificity of the peripheral T cells (those that were expanded) was not determined.

The assay was immunoSEQ multiplex PCR, and TCRdb's table has in-frame clones only and misses some. The sample has roughly 90,000 clones; about 90% are singletons. The sample was CD4+ or CD8+ T cells sorted from blood, taken in a trial of the OX40 agonist ivuxolimab. The TCR sequence derives from an adult with an advanced solid tumor such as melanoma, head and neck, liver or kidney cancer.

CDR3 sequence (DNA): TGCGCCAGCAGCTTGGGTATAGGGGCCCTCGGAAACACCATATATTTT. This translates into CASSLGIGALGNTIYF. The J gene is TRBJ1-3, the V gene TRBV5-1; possible D gene TRBD1, 5 bases. CDR1 SGHRS and CDR2 YFSETQ come from the germline V gene. This CDR3 has 16 amino acids. Trimming pared 0 bases from V and 4 bases from J, leaving 14 bases between.